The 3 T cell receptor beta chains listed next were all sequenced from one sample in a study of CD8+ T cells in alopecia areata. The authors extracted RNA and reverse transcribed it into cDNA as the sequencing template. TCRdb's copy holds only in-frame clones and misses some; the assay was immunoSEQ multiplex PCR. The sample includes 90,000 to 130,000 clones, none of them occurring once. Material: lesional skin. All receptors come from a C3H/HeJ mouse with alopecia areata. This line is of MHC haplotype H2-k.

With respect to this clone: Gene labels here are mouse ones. The covered CDR3 bases are TGCACCTGCAGTGCGCGGAGGGGCACA. Translating gives CTCSARRGT. The whole CDR3 region reads CTCSARRGTEVFF. The chain has TRBV1 and TRBJ1-1; D is possibly TRBD1 (5 bases). Read sequence stops 4 residues before the CDR3 end, and the germline J gene provides the missing end. Germline assignment: CDR1 NSQYPW and CDR2 LRSPGD (reference sequence). V shed 3 bases and J shed 4 bases, with 9 bases lying between them. The CDR3 extends over 13 amino acids.

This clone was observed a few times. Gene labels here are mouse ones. The CDR3 sequence: CTCRRDWGSAETLYF. CDR3 DNA, as far as it was read: TGCACCTGCAGGCGGGACTGGGGGAGTGCAGAA. The chain employs TRBV1 and TRBJ2-3, with TRBD2 matching 11 bases. The CDR3 extends 4 residues past the end of the read, so its final part is completed from the germline J gene. The CDR3 is 15 amino acids. J lost 0 bases, V lost 6 bases, and 2 bases had no gene match. Germline V lookup: CDR1 NSQYPW, CDR2 LRSPGD (reference sequence).

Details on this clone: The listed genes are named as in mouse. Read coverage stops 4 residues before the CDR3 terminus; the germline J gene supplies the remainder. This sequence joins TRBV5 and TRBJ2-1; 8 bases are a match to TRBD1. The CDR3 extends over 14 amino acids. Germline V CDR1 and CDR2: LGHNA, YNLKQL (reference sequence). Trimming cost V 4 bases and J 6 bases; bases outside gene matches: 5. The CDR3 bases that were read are TGTGCCAGCAGCCCCAGGGGGCGCGGTGCT. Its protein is CASSPRGRGA. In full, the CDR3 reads CASSPRGRGAEQFF.